The entry below gives a single T cell receptor beta chain sequence along with its context. This CDR3 region has 12 residues. V lost 3 bases, J lost 7 bases, and 7 bases lay in between. Germline CDR1 MDHEN, CDR2 SYDVKM. The sample belongs to a study of blood T cell repertoires in COVID-19. The overall study: Both acute and convalescent COVID-19 samples were obtained from the United States, Italy and Spain. The analysed material was cDNA or gDNA that came from T cells, B-cell-depleted T cells, or PBMCs.

Original processing notes: Nucleated cell number was recorded as an estimate derived from reference gene primer amplification. The method was immunoSEQ multiplex PCR; TCRdb's version includes in-frame clones alone and lacks a portion of them. Clone size and V and J calls were adopted from that table, with D and trimming inferred from the DNA. The sample lists about 61,000 clones, around 85% occurring once. The clonotype originates from a human donor in a cohort sampled during active COVID-19. The chain combines TRBV28 with TRBJ1-5; the D is unclear. The material sequenced was peripheral blood. CDR3 DNA: TGTGCCAGCAGTTTTATAGTCCAGCCCCAGCATTTT. Translation gives CASSFIVQPQHF.